This passage covers 21 T cell receptor beta chains from one sample sequenced in a study of T cell repertoires in cytomegalovirus infection. TCRdb reprocessed the reads with MiXCR, giving one entry per CDR3 protein. The table records about 180,000 distinct CDR3 sequences, about 15% of them present only once. The sample comprised PBMCs. All receptors derive from a human donor in good health (CMV status not recorded). Some clones in this sample may be carry-over from other donors' samples.

This clonotype has at least ten counts. This chain joins TRBV6-6 and TRBJ2-2; 11 bases agree with TRBD2. V was pared by 6 bases and J by 5 bases, with 5 bases of the junction left unmatched. This CDR3 contains 15 residues. Germline CDR1 and CDR2: MNHNY and SVGAGI (reference sequence). CDR3 in DNA: TGTGCCAGCAGCCTATCTAGCGGGAGGACCGGGGAGCTGTTTTTT. This translates into CASSLSSGRTGELFF.

The chain recombines TRBV25-1 with TRBJ2-1, with unresolved D. The CDR3 loop spans 14 amino acids. Germline-derived CDR1 and CDR2 are MGHDK and SYGVNS. The V end was cut by 1 base, the J end by 12 bases, with 16 bases between. CDR3 amino acids: CASSEWVIAAPQFF. The CDR3, as DNA: TGTGCCAGCAGTGAATGGGTAATAGCAGCTCCGCAGTTCTTC.

The chain uses TRBV7-2 and TRBJ1-3; maybe TRBD1 (5 bases). Trimming left V 5 bases short and J 4 bases short, with 9 bases between. This CDR3 region has 13 residues. Germline CDR1 and CDR2: SGHTA and FQGNSA. CDR3 nucleotides: TGTGCCAGCAGCGCCAGACAGGGAAACACCATATATTTT. It yields the protein CASSARQGNTIYF.

This clonotype was recorded at least ten times. The gene calls are TRBV25-1 and TRBJ2-7; D might be TRBD1 (6 bases). Deletions cut 3 bases from V and 3 bases from J, with 12 bases between. Germline values: CDR1 MGHDK, CDR2 SYGVNS. The length of the CDR3 is 14 residues. CDR3 nucleotides: TGTGCCAGCAGTGAGCCAGGGGAAAGCTACGAGCAGTACTTC. Translating gives CASSEPGESYEQYF.

This clonotype was seen many times. The chain is built from TRBV29-1 and TRBJ2-1; maybe TRBD2 (6 bases). Deletions cut 2 bases from V and 6 bases from J, with 14 bases between. Germline V gene sequence: CDR1 SQVTM, CDR2 ANQGSEA. The CDR3 extends over 14 amino acids. The CDR3 region is CSVERPGVGNEQFF. In DNA, the CDR3 is TGCAGCGTTGAAAGACCGGGAGTGGGCAATGAGCAGTTCTTC.

Points on this clonotype: At one of its ends the junction is not consistent with the germline gene, which may arise from a read error. The V gene is TRBV12-3 or TRBV12-4, the J gene TRBJ2-5; D uncertain. This CDR3 comprises 12 residues. CDR3 residues: CASSLTGYKPRF. The DNA of the CDR3 is TGTGCCAGCAGTTTGACCGGATACAAGCCACGTTTC.

The chain links TRBV7-2 to TRBJ1-5, with D unresolved. Germline assignment: CDR1 SGHTA and CDR2 FQGNSA. CDR3 size: 14 residues. Trimming removed 4 bases from V and 4 bases from J, with 11 bases in between. The CDR3 DNA reads TGTGCCAGCAGCTCCACATCCGGGAATCAGCCCCAGCATTTT. It codes for CASSSTSGNQPQHF.

V and J are TRBV27 and TRBJ1-2, with D possibly being TRBD1 (5 bases). Trimming left V 6 bases short and J 6 bases short, with 17 bases between. Germline values: CDR1 MNHEY, CDR2 SMNVEV (reference sequence). The CDR3 is 14 residues long. CDR3 amino acids: CASSLNQGLDGYTF. In DNA form, the CDR3 reads TGTGCCAGCAGCTTAAATCAGGGTCTCGATGGCTACACCTTC.

This clonotype was detected ten times or more. The rearrangement uses TRBV20-1 and TRBJ1-6, with D perhaps TRBD1 (6 bases). This CDR3 comprises 14 residues. Trimming shortened V by 3 bases and J by 7 bases, and 13 bases separated the two germline ends. CDR1 is DFQATT and CDR2 is SNEGSKA in the germline V gene (reference sequence). The CDR3 DNA sequence: TGCAGTGCTAGCCCAGGGGAAAAAAATTCACCCCTCCACTTT. Its protein product is CSASPGEKNSPLHF.

This clonotype was detected many times. This chain links TRBV7-2 with TRBJ2-7, with 7 bases matching TRBD2. Unmatched junction bases numbered 11, after V lost 5 bases and J lost 7 bases. Germline V gene data show CDR1 as SGHTA and CDR2 as FQGNSA. This CDR3 has 14 residues. The CDR3 protein is CASSPDLGGGEQYF. The CDR3 DNA is TGTGCCAGCAGCCCCGATTTGGGGGGGGGGGAGCAGTACTTC.

This clonotype was seen ten or more times. This sequence joins TRBV9 and TRBJ2-7, with D perhaps matching TRBD1 (6 bases). CDR1 and CDR2 from the germline V gene are SGDLS and YYNGEE. Trimming took off 1 base at V and 4 bases at J, with 15 bases between the two ends. This CDR3 contains 15 residues. The CDR3 bases are TGTGCCAGCAGCGTAACTACAGGGACGATTTACGAGCAGTACTTC. Its protein is CASSVTTGTIYEQYF.

This clonotype was detected many times. The chain has TRBV7-9 and TRBJ1-4, with 7 nucleotides matching TRBD1. V shed 6 bases, J shed 5 bases, and the junction held 12 bases outside the gene matches. The CDR3 covers 16 residues. Germline loops: CDR1 SEHNR, CDR2 FQNEAQ (reference sequence). CDR3 sequence reads: CASSSYRDRVNEKLFF. In nucleotides, the CDR3 is TGTGCCAGCAGTTCATACCGGGACAGAGTGAATGAAAAACTGTTTTTT.

The sample holds a few counts of this clonotype. The genes are TRBV19 and TRBJ1-5; D is unclear. The CDR3 length is 15 residues. In germline, CDR1 is LNHDA, CDR2 SQIVND (reference sequence). The V end lost 7 bases, the J end lost 3 bases, and 16 bases lay between the germline ends. The CDR3 spells CASKETTTSNQPQHF. The CDR3 DNA reads as TGTGCCAGTAAAGAGACTACGACTTCCAATCAGCCCCAGCATTTT.

This clonotype was observed many times. The chain couples TRBV14 to TRBJ2-3; TRBD2 aligns across 7 bases. The CDR3 covers 13 residues. Losses at the gene ends were 5 bases for V and 3 bases for J; bases not matched to a gene: 2. Germline CDR1 SGHDN, CDR2 FVKESK. CDR3 bases: TGTGCCAGCAGCGCGGGGGAGACAGATACGCAGTATTTT. This gives the protein CASSAGETDTQYF. Using reference TRBV14 and TRBJ2-3 for the parts outside the CDR3, the full variable domain is EAGVTQFPSHSVIEKGQTVTLRCDPISGHDNLYWYRRVMGKEIKFLLHFVKESKQDESGMPNNRFLAERTGGTYSTLKVQPAELEDSGVYFCASSAGETDTQYFGPGTRLTVL.

This chain uses TRBV5-1 with TRBJ1-1; TRBD1 is a possible D gene (5 bases). The CDR3 is 15 amino acids. V lost 6 bases, J lost 0 bases, and 15 bases lay in between. Per the germline V gene, CDR1 is SGHRS and CDR2 is YFSETQ. CDR3 coding DNA: TGCGCCAGCACAGGGCCGCTGGGGATGAACACTGAAGCTTTCTTT. It yields the protein CASTGPLGMNTEAFF.

V gene TRBV6-2 or TRBV6-3 combines with J gene TRBJ2-2; D is uncertain. The V gene's germline CDR1 is MNHEY and CDR2 SVGEGT. The CDR3 contains 16 residues. Trimming took off 2 bases at V and 0 bases at J, with 10 bases between the two ends. The chain's CDR3 is CASSYRGRPNTGELFF. The DNA for the CDR3 is TGTGCCAGCAGTTACCGTGGACGACCGAACACCGGGGAGCTGTTTTTT.

The chain is built from TRBV5-1 and TRBJ2-4, with TRBD2 matching 7 bases. Per the germline V gene, CDR1 is SGHRS and CDR2 is YFSETQ. The CDR3 has 13 residues. The V segment lost 2 bases and the J segment 5 bases; nucleotides outside the gene matches: 1. In DNA, the CDR3 is TGCGCCAGCAGCTTTGGGGGGGAAAACATTCAGTACTTC. Amino acid sequence: CASSFGGENIQYF.

This clonotype was detected ten times or more. The chain carries TRBV7-9 and TRBJ2-2; 7 bases are shared with TRBD1. This CDR3 is 14 amino acids long. CDR1 and CDR2 (germline): SEHNR, FQNEAQ (reference sequence). V was pared by 8 bases and J by 6 bases, with 9 bases of the junction left unmatched. The DNA of the CDR3 is TGTGCCAGCGCATTCTCAGGGGGATCCGGGGAGCTGTTTTTT. Residues: CASAFSGGSGELFF.

Note on this clonotype: The DNA is left out, because the CDR3 cannot be placed on it with certainty; the CDR3 is given as TCRdb lists it. The rearrangement joins TRBV7-5 to TRBJ2-3; TRBD1 is the table's D call and was not checked against the DNA. TRBV7-5 counts as a pseudogene. The length of the CDR3 is 19 amino acids, counting both ends. This chain's CDR3 is CISVPAAHLMAGRTDTQYF.

This clonotype was counted ten times or more. The CDR3 region is CASSVTPLRGGSYEQYF. CDR3 DNA: TGTGCCAGCAGTGTAACCCCTCTTAGAGGGGGGTCCTACGAGCAGTACTTC. V is TRBV6-6 and J is TRBJ2-7; the D gene could be TRBD1 or TRBD2 (6 bases each). CDR1 is MNHNY and CDR2 is SVGAGI in the germline V gene (reference sequence). The CDR3 length is 17 residues. V lost 5 bases and J 1 base, leaving 21 bases between the germline ends.

The gene calls are TRBV2 and TRBJ2-2, with D possibly TRBD2 on 6 matching bases. Deletions cut 7 bases from V and 6 bases from J, with 9 bases between. Germline V gene data show CDR1 as SNHLY and CDR2 as FYNNEI. The CDR3 is 12 amino acids. CDR3 amino acids: CASNGEAGELFF. Here the CDR3 DNA reads TGTGCCAGCAACGGGGAGGCCGGGGAGCTGTTTTTT. The full variable domain, with the rest looked up from reference TRBV2 and TRBJ2-2, is EPEVTQTPSHQVTQMGQEVILRCVPISNHLYFYWYRQILGQKVEFLVSFYNNEISEKSEIFDDQFSVERPDGSNFTLKIRSTKLEDSAMYFCASNGEAGELFFGEGSRLTVL.